A selection of T cell receptor beta chains follows, all from one sample in a study of tumor-infiltrating lymphocytes in primary liver carcinoma. TCRdb reanalysed the multiplex PCR reads using MiXCR and keeps one entry per CDR3 protein. The sample lists 120,000 or so distinct CDR3 sequences; about 59% were seen once. Sequencing input: liver tumor tissue from sampling region 1. These receptors were taken from a woman aged 60-70 years with primary liver carcinoma and hepatitis B virus infection. The conserved cysteine and the conserved F or W are not part of the CDR3 here. Fields, in order: V gene, D gene, J gene, CDR3 protein. The D gene is left open where the match is weak.

V: TRBV11-2
D: -
J: TRBJ2-1
CDR3: ASSFSGPGRGAGEQF

V: TRBV12-3/TRBV12-4
D: -
J: TRBJ2-1
CDR3: ASTSTGDTAYNEQF

V: TRBV11-2
D: TRBD1
J: TRBJ2-6
CDR3: ARNLGGAVANVLT

V: TRBV29-1
D: TRBD1
J: TRBJ2-5
CDR3: SVARDRERETQY

V: TRBV11-2
D: -
J: TRBJ2-3
CDR3: ANSFGSDTDTQY

V: TRBV14
D: -
J: TRBJ2-1
CDR3: ASSQEWSSPPYTEQV

V: TRBV11-2
D: TRBD2
J: TRBJ2-1
CDR3: TSSPGRVLAINEQF

V: TRBV11-2
D: -
J: TRBJ2-2
CDR3: AGSLDDSPSGELF

V: TRBV11-2
D: -
J: TRBJ2-5
CDR3: ASSLERAETQY

V: TRBV5-1
D: -
J: TRBJ2-5
CDR3: SSTLEQFGTQY

V: TRBV5-1
D: TRBD2
J: TRBJ2-3
CDR3: ASSLAGVIEDTQY

V: TRBV11-2
D: -
J: TRBJ2-5
CDR3: DSNLEPKGTQY

V: TRBV5-5
D: TRBD2
J: TRBJ2-7
CDR3: ASSLGFPQRDLSYEQY

V: TRBV7-9
D: -
J: TRBJ1-1
CDR3: ASSWGGGGLNTEAF

V: TRBV6-5
D: -
J: TRBJ1-1
CDR3: ASNPGVNTEAF

V: TRBV5-1
D: TRBD2
J: TRBJ2-2
CDR3: ASSLSSGVGTGELF

V: TRBV11-3
D: TRBD1
J: TRBJ2-1
CDR3: ASNAGGYDEQF

V: TRBV28
D: -
J: TRBJ1-5
CDR3: ASSTGNRPQH